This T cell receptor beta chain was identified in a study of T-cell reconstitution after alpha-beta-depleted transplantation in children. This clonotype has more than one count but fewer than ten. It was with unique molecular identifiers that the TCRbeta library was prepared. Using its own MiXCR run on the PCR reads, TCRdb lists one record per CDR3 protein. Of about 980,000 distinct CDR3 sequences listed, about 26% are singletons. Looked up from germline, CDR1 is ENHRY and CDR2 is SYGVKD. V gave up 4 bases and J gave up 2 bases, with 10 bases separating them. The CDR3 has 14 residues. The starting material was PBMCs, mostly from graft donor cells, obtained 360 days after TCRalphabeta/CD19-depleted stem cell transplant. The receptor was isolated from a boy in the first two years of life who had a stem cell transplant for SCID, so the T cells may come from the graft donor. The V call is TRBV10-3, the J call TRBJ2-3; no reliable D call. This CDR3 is CAISGGRFTDTQYF. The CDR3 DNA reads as TGTGCCATCAGTGGGGGAAGATTCACAGATACGCAGTATTTT.